Reported below is one TCR beta chain. Its specific antigen is unknown. No per-base quality is available; no much larger clone lies one base away. TCRbeta CDR3 regions were amplified from genomic DNA using the immunoSEQ Assay, a bias-controlled multiplex PCR. The published analysis was carried out like this. Nucleated cell counts per sample were estimated from amplification of reference gene primers within the assay. Sequence reads were collapsed and filtered to measure the absolute abundance of every unique TCRbeta CDR3 rearrangement. For each sample, productive Simpson clonality was calculated as the square root of Simpson's diversity index over productive rearrangements. The table was pulled from immuneACCESS by TCRdb, which kept in-frame rearrangements only. Such tables lose some clones; where checked, under half of the loss comes from unresolved V genes, and the rest has no known cause. That table gives V, J and clone size, and the DNA gave D and trimming. This sample holds 190,000 or so clones; around nine tenths were observed only once. The ten top clones hold 6.2% of the sample.

The data were taken from a study of blood T cell repertoires in COVID-19 (dated by TCRdb to 2020 to 2022). About the full investigation: Collaborator samples came from the United States, Italy and Spain and covered acute and convalescent phases of COVID-19. The prospective study material was composed of cDNA or gDNA derived from T cells, B-cell-depleted T cells, or PBMCs. Nearly every sample came with metadata listing a de-identified subject ID, COVID-19 status, age in years and sex. Deeply sampled blood TCRbeta repertoires from subjects exposed to, actively infected with, or recovered from COVID-19 were included in the dataset. Samples came from the ongoing ImmuneRACE study (first 160 participants) plus 1,254 subjects from 6 global collaborators. HLA class I and class II types, where available, came from metadata supplied by the sample provider rather than from assay-based typing. The repertoires were released in a freely available public database intended as a resource for research on the immune response to SARS-CoV-2.

A second Seattle source provided samples from volunteer blood donors who had recovered from COVID-19. The collaborating institutions used their own protocols to collect whole blood in K2EDTA tubes. For TCRbeta analysis, collaborators shipped samples as frozen whole blood, isolated PBMCs, or DNA extracted from either of those sample types. General study outcomes and caveats: The quantity of clinical and demographic metadata differed by source and by participant and was supplied without curation.

The CDR3 measures 14 amino acids from cysteine to phenylalanine. Just CDR3 DNA is preserved here, 42 bases in frame from base 1. Trimming removed 4 bases from V and 9 bases from J; the gene matches leave 10 bases unexplained. Via the germline V gene (reference sequence), CDR1 is SGHKS and CDR2 YYEKEE. The receptor comes from a man aged 60-69 years who had recovered from COVID-19. The sample consisted of peripheral blood. The sequence joins TRBV5-5 to TRBJ2-1, and TRBD2 aligns with 7 junction nucleotides. At the DNA level, the sequence is TGTGCCAGCAGCCCGCCGGGGGAGGGGATTGAGCAGTTCTTC. Its coded protein is CASSPPGEGIEQFF. The full variable domain, with segments outside the CDR3 supplied by the reference TRBV5-5 and TRBJ2-1 proteins, appears as DAGVTQSPTHLIKTRGQQVTLRCSPISGHKSVSWYQQVLGQGPQFIFQYYEKEERGRGNFPDRFSARQFPNYSSELNVNALLLGDSALYLCASSPPGEGIEQFFGPGTRLTVL.